Shown below are 17 T cell receptor beta chains from a single sample sequenced in a study of lung T cells in sarcoidosis with Löfgren's syndrome. TCRdb passed the reads through MiXCR, listing each CDR3 protein once. The table includes some 65,000 distinct CDR3 sequences, around 20% detected once. Sequencing was performed on CD4+ T cells from PBMCs. These receptors all come from a human donor with sarcoidosis (Löfgren's syndrome or another form), or a control subject (not recorded which).

This clonotype rates as medium-sized. V gene TRBV27 combines with J gene TRBJ1-5; D is unclear. Germline assignment: CDR1 MNHEY and CDR2 SMNVEV (reference sequence). CDR3 length: 15 residues. With 6 bases removed from V and 0 bases from J, the gap between germline ends came to 12 bases. The CDR3 reads CASRRTADSNQPQHF. The CDR3 DNA follows: TGTGCCAGCAGAAGGACGGCTGATAGCAATCAGCCCCAGCATTTT.

Notes on this clonotype: Possible read error: a much larger clone is one base away. The chain uses TRBV28 and TRBJ1-5; D gene uncertain. Germline loops: CDR1 MDHEN, CDR2 SYDVKM. The CDR3 extends over 11 amino acids. CDR3 coding DNA: TGTGCCAGCGGTTTCGCAGGCTCTGCATTTTTT. The encoded protein is CASGFAGSAFF.

This clonotype has at least ten counts. The chain is built from TRBV28 and TRBJ1-5; 8 bases line up with TRBD1. Per the germline V gene, CDR1 is MDHEN and CDR2 is SYDVKM. The V gene end was trimmed by 5 bases and the J gene end by 6 bases; junction bases not matched to a gene: 9. This CDR3 spans 15 amino acids. The CDR3 reads CASSELTGGGQPQHF. In nucleotides, the CDR3 is TGTGCCAGCAGTGAATTAACAGGGGGAGGTCAGCCCCAGCATTTT.

Turning to this clonotype: Since a much larger clone is just one base distant, this may be a read error. The chain carries TRBV7-3 and TRBJ2-1, with TRBD1 matching 9 bases. CDR3 size: 15 residues. Germline values: CDR1 SGHTA, CDR2 FQGTGA. For the CDR3, the DNA is TGTGCCAGCAACTTAAACAGGGGGCTTTGGAATGAGCAGTTCTTC. Protein sequence: CASNLNRGLWNEQFF.

This clonotype was counted only a few times. This chain joins TRBV28 and TRBJ2-3, with TRBD1 matching over 9 bases. From germline, CDR1 is MDHEN and CDR2 SYDVKM. Trimming cost V 6 bases and J 2 bases; bases outside gene matches: 3. The CDR3 extends over 14 amino acids. CDR3 residues: CASRTGGITDTQYF. The CDR3, as DNA: TGTGCCAGCAGGACAGGGGGTATCACAGATACGCAGTATTTT.

V is TRBV2 and J is TRBJ1-5; D may be TRBD1 (5 bases). Germline V gene lookup returns CDR1 SNHLY and CDR2 FYNNEI. The CDR3 is 15 amino acids. With 2 bases removed from V and 4 bases from J, the gap between germline ends came to 12 bases. CDR3 protein: CASSEQGAPNQPQHF. CDR3 nucleotide sequence: TGTGCCAGCAGTGAACAAGGGGCACCTAATCAGCCCCAGCATTTT.

This clonotype was counted between two and nine times. The chain employs TRBV11-2 and TRBJ1-1; D gene uncertain. V lost 1 base, J lost 3 bases, and 9 bases lay in between. CDR3 length: 14 amino acids. Per germline, CDR1 SGHAT and CDR2 FQNNGV. The CDR3: CASSLVAGYTEAFF. The CDR3 DNA is TGTGCCAGCAGCTTAGTCGCGGGGTACACTGAAGCTTTCTTT.

As for this clonotype: A much larger clone sits a single nucleotide away, making a read error possible. The rearrangement uses TRBV28 and TRBJ1-5; D possibly corresponds to TRBD1 (6 bases). CDR3 length: 13 residues. V lost 6 bases and J lost 2, with 8 bases in between. Germline V gene sequence: CDR1 MDHEN, CDR2 SYDVKM. Here the CDR3 reads CASRGGGNQPQHF. CDR3 coding DNA: TGTGCCAGCAGAGGGGGAGGCAATCAGCCCCAGCATTTT.

Many counts were recorded for this clonotype. CDR3 sequence reads: CASTSGTAYGELFF. The CDR3 DNA reads TGTGCCAGCACCTCCGGGACAGCCTACGGGGAGCTGTTTTTT. The rearrangement links TRBV28 to TRBJ2-2; 7 nucleotides agree with TRBD1. The CDR3 consists of 14 residues. Germline V CDR1 and CDR2: MDHEN, SYDVKM. Trimming removed 7 bases from V and 7 bases from J; junction bases left unmatched: 9.

The chain couples TRBV7-2 to TRBJ1-1; D is ambiguous. V was shortened by 1 base and J by 3 bases, with 9 bases between the two germline ends. Germline V gene lookup returns CDR1 SGHTA and CDR2 FQGNSA. This CDR3 is built from 14 residues. As DNA, the CDR3 is TGTGCCAGCAGCTTAGTCGCCGGGGACACTGAAGCTTTCTTT. Its translation is CASSLVAGDTEAFF.

The chain is built from TRBV12-3 or TRBV12-4 and TRBJ2-7; TRBD1 aligns across 7 bases. V shed 5 bases and J 0 bases; nucleotides not matched to a gene: 19. The CDR3 runs 19 residues. The CDR3 loop reads CASSATRQGRSYASYEQYF. CDR3 in DNA: TGTGCCAGCAGTGCCACCCGACAGGGCAGGAGTTATGCCTCCTACGAGCAGTACTTC.

This clonotype appeared many times. J is TRBJ1-2 and V is TRBV6-1; TRBD1 agrees at 8 bases. This CDR3 region has 16 residues. The germline V gene encodes CDR1 MNHNS and CDR2 SASEGT. The junction had 11 bases not matched to a gene; V was cut back by 7 bases and J by 1 base. CDR3 loop: CASIPGQARVNYGYTF. In nucleotides, the CDR3 is TGTGCCAGCATCCCGGGACAGGCGAGAGTTAACTATGGCTACACCTTC.

In this sample, this clonotype turned up once. The rearrangement joins TRBV7-3 to TRBJ2-3, with a tentative D call TRBD1 (5 bases). The V end was cut by 1 base, the J end by 8 bases, with 10 bases between. Germline V lookup: CDR1 SGHTA, CDR2 FQGTGA. This CDR3 region has 13 residues. The CDR3 region has the DNA TGTGCCAGCAGCTTAAATCAGGGTGCTACGCAGTATTTT. Encoded protein: CASSLNQGATQYF. Complete variable domain (other parts from reference TRBV7-3 and TRBJ2-3): GAGVSQTPSNKVTEKGKYVELRCDPISGHTALYWYRQSLGQGPEFLIYFQGTGAADDSGLPNDRFFAVRPEGSVSTLKIQRTERGDSAVYLCASSLNQGATQYFGPGTRLTVL.

The chain uses TRBV2 and TRBJ2-4, with D unresolved. CDR3 length equals 14 residues. Between the trimmed V and J ends, which lost 1 base and 0 bases, there was a span of 4 bases. The germline CDR1 and CDR2 sequences are SNHLY and FYNNEI. In nucleotides, the CDR3 is TGTGCCAGCAGTGAAGAGAGAGCCAAAAACATTCAGTACTTC. As protein: CASSEERAKNIQYF.

This clonotype has ten or more counts. The V gene is TRBV28, the J gene TRBJ1-1; D not resolved. The ends were cut back, 2 bases at V and 1 base at J, with 11 bases in the middle. Germline CDR1 reads MDHEN; CDR2 reads SYDVKM. This CDR3 region has 15 residues. CDR3 sequence reads: CASSLARPTNTEAFF. In nucleotides, the CDR3 is TGTGCCAGCAGTTTAGCCCGGCCGACGAACACTGAAGCTTTCTTT.

There are many counts of this clonotype. The chain carries TRBV7-2 and TRBJ2-3; D is ambiguous. Trimming pared 4 bases from V and 0 bases from J, leaving 11 bases between. The CDR3 consists of 15 residues. Germline values: CDR1 SGHTA, CDR2 FQGNSA. CDR3: CASSWVGLSTDTQYF. The CDR3 nucleotides read TGTGCCAGCAGCTGGGTCGGGTTGAGCACAGATACGCAGTATTTT.

CDR3 protein: CATSGPGTAYNEQFF. The CDR3 bases are TGTGCCACCAGTGGTCCCGGGACAGCCTACAATGAGCAGTTCTTC. This chain uses TRBV24-1 with TRBJ2-1, with 7 bases fitting TRBD1. V lost 5 bases to trimming and J lost 2 bases; unmatched junction nucleotides: 5. From germline, CDR1 is KGHDR and CDR2 SFDVKD. The CDR3 spans 15 residues.